The rows below give T cell receptor beta chains drawn from one sample of a study of shared clonotypes between healthy human individuals. Measured with immunoSEQ multiplex PCR; TCRdb has only the in-frame clones, and not every one. The sample holds fewer than 700,000 clones, approximately 95% seen once. The source material was naive CD8+ T cells sorted from blood. These receptors were collected from a woman aged 25 to 45 in good health. Both conserved end residues are part of each CDR3. A D gene is named only where the DNA matches it firmly. Some rows mark clone size as missing; the rest say once, few, many or name a class of expanded clone.

CDR3nt	CDR3aa	v_gene	j_gene	d_gene	abundance
TGTGCCAGTAGTATGGGAAGAGCCTACGAGCAGTACTTC	CASSMGRAYEQYF	TRBV19	TRBJ2-7	-	-
TGTGCCAGCAGCTTAGCAGAGACCCAGTACTTC	CASSLAETQYF	TRBV7-6	TRBJ2-5	-	-
TGTGCCTCCGAATCCGGGACAGGGGACTTCGGCGAGCAGTACTTC	CASESGTGDFGEQYF	TRBV19	TRBJ2-7	TRBD1	-
TGTGCCAGTAGTTCACCGGGACAGGGAAATCAGCCCCAGCATTTT	CASSSPGQGNQPQHF	TRBV19	TRBJ1-5	TRBD1	-
TGTGCCAGCAGTCTCCGGGACAGGGGTTACGAGCAGTACTTC	CASSLRDRGYEQYF	TRBV28	TRBJ2-7	TRBD1	-
TGTGCCAGTAGTTCGCAGTGGGTGGGCGGCTACACCTTC	CASSSQWVGGYTF	TRBV19	TRBJ1-2	-	few
TGTGCCAGTAGTATAACGGAAGGGCTCTACGAGCAGTACTTC	CASSITEGLYEQYF	TRBV19	TRBJ2-7	-	-
TGTGCCAGTAGTATCAGGGACACGAACACTGAAGCTTTCTTT	CASSIRDTNTEAFF	TRBV19	TRBJ1-1	-	-
TGCGCCAGCAGTCAAAGGCCCCGTGGGGCTAGGCAGCCCCAGCATTTT	CASSQRPRGARQPQHF	TRBV23-1	TRBJ1-5	-	-
TGTGCCAGCAGCCCCCCGGGTTACTACGAGCAGTACTTC	CASSPPGYYEQYF	TRBV7-9	TRBJ2-7	-	-
TGTGCCTGGAGCATGACAGGGGCTGCCGGGGAGCTGTTTTTT	CAWSMTGAAGELFF	TRBV30	TRBJ2-2	TRBD1	-
TGTGCCAGCAGTGAGGGACCTTGGAGCTCCTACGAGCAGTACTTC	CASSEGPWSSYEQYF	TRBV27	TRBJ2-7	-	-
TGTGCCAGTAGTATTACAGGTCAAGCCTACGAGCAGTACTTC	CASSITGQAYEQYF	TRBV19	TRBJ2-7	-	-
TGTGCCAGCAGAGGGGTCACTGAAGCTTTCTTT	CASRGVTEAFF	TRBV27	TRBJ1-1	-	-
TGTGCCAGCAGCTTAGGGACAGGGGAGTATGGCTACACCTTC	CASSLGTGEYGYTF	TRBV7-9	TRBJ1-2	TRBD1	few
TGTGCCATCAGTGAGTCGTCTAAGGGCGCGATGAACACTGAAGCTTTCTTT	CAISESSKGAMNTEAFF	TRBV10-3	TRBJ1-1	-	once
TGTGCCAGCAGCCCTCGGGACCCAACCTACGAGCAGTACTTC	CASSPRDPTYEQYF	TRBV9	TRBJ2-7	-	-
TGTGCCAGCAGTCCCAGGGGGCTCACCATGAACACTGAAGCTTTCTTT	CASSPRGLTMNTEAFF	TRBV28	TRBJ1-1	TRBD1	-
TGTGCCACCAGCCCCCTTCTCGTCTACGAGCAGTACTTC	CATSPLLVYEQYF	TRBV15	TRBJ2-7	-	once
TGTGCCTGGAATTCGGGCTCTGGAAACACCATATATTTT	CAWNSGSGNTIYF	TRBV30	TRBJ1-3	-	-
TGTGCCAGCAGCCATTGGGACAGGTCACAAGAGACCCAGTACTTC	CASSHWDRSQETQYF	TRBV4-2	TRBJ2-5	TRBD1	-
TGTGCCAGTAGTATTCTACCTAGCACAGATACGCAGTATTTT	CASSILPSTDTQYF	TRBV19	TRBJ2-3	-	-